These T cell receptor beta chains were read from a single sample in a study of shared clonotypes between healthy human individuals. Produced via immunoSEQ multiplex PCR; TCRdb's table is partial and in-frame only. The sample has some 2,500,000 clones, 93% seen once. The sample taken for sequencing was naive CD4+ T cells from PBMCs. The receptor source for this set is a man aged 18 to 29 in good health. Some clones in this sample may be carry-over from other donors' samples. The CDR3 runs from the conserved cysteine through the conserved F or W. D genes are given only for firm matches. The listing skips clone size in some rows; elsewhere it reads once, few, many or a size class.

J gene,CDR3 length,clone size,D gene,V gene,CDR3 DNA,CDR3 protein
TRBJ2-3,16,.,.,TRBV7-9,TGTGCCAGCAGCTTGATGAGAGGTTGGATCACAGATACGCAGTATTTT,CASSLMRGWITDTQYF
TRBJ1-2,16,.,TRBD1,TRBV5-1,TGCGCCAGCAGCCAAAATAGGGACAGTGGAGACTATGGCTACACCTTC,CASSQNRDSGDYGYTF
TRBJ2-1,13,.,.,TRBV6-5,TGTGCCAGCAGTTCGATAAACCGCAATGAGCAGTTCTTC,CASSSINRNEQFF
TRBJ2-1,16,once,TRBD2,TRBV11-3,TGTGCCAGCAGCCCCCTGAGCGGGGTTACCTACAATGAGCAGTTCTTC,CASSPLSGVTYNEQFF
TRBJ1-5,13,.,.,TRBV10-2,TGCGCCAGCAGTGAGTCGCGGGCTCAGCCCCAGCATTTT,CASSESRAQPQHF
TRBJ1-1,14,.,TRBD1,TRBV5-1,TGCGCCAGCAGCTGGGACAGGCTGAACACTGAAGCTTTCTTT,CASSWDRLNTEAFF
TRBJ2-3,13,.,.,TRBV18,TGTGCCAGCTCACCGAGATCAGGCGATACGCAGTATTTT,CASSPRSGDTQYF
TRBJ2-5,13,.,.,TRBV7-3,TGTGCCAGCAGCTTAGGGCTAGCAGAGACCCAGTACTTC,CASSLGLAETQYF
TRBJ1-4,17,.,.,TRBV5-1,TGCGCCAGCAGCTTGGATTTCGCGGGAATCAATAATGAAAAACTGTTTTTT,CASSLDFAGINNEKLFF
TRBJ1-4,19,.,.,TRBV21-1,TGTGCCAGCAGCACGTTTGGGGCGGGCGGCGCAGCCCCTAATGAAAAACTGTTTTTT,CASSTFGAGGAAPNEKLFF
TRBJ1-5,14,.,.,TRBV7-9,TGTGCCAGCAGCCCCGAGACAGATAATCAGCCCCAGCATTTT,CASSPETDNQPQHF
TRBJ2-3,15,.,TRBD2,TRBV5-1,TGCGCCAGCAGCTTAGCGGGACTGACGGCAGATACGCAGTATTTT,CASSLAGLTADTQYF
TRBJ1-3,15,.,.,TRBV15,TGTGCCACCAGCAGAGATCTGCACGCTGGAAACACCATATATTTT,CATSRDLHAGNTIYF
TRBJ1-1,14,.,.,TRBV7-8,TGTGCCAGCAGCCCCCAATTCGGGGTGAGAGATGTTTTCTTT,CASSPQFGVRDVFF
TRBJ2-5,16,.,TRBD2,TRBV5-1,TGCGCCAGCAGCCTATCACTAGCGGGAGGGGGAGAGACCCAGTACTTC,CASSLSLAGGGETQYF
TRBJ2-7,15,.,TRBD1,TRBV4-2,TGTGCCAGCAGCTCTGCCGGACAGGGTCTGTACGAGCAGTACTTC,CASSSAGQGLYEQYF
TRBJ2-3,14,.,TRBD1,TRBV28,TGTGCCAGCAGGGGGACAGGTAGCACAGATACGCAGTATTTT,CASRGTGSTDTQYF
TRBJ2-7,10,.,.,TRBV20-1,TGCAGTGCGACCGAATACGAGCAGTACTTC,CSATEYEQYF
TRBJ2-7,13,.,TRBD1,TRBV29-1,TGCAGCGTCACGGACAGGACCCCCTACGAGCAGTACTTC,CSVTDRTPYEQYF
TRBJ1-2,14,.,TRBD1,TRBV7-2,TGTGCCAGCAGCCTTACCACAGGGGGCTGGGGCTACACCTTC,CASSLTTGGWGYTF
TRBJ1-4,17,.,TRBD1,TRBV5-1,TGCGCCAGCAGCTTGTCGGGACAGGGGGCCGGAGGGGAAAAACTGTTTTTT,CASSLSGQGAGGEKLFF
TRBJ2-2,18,.,TRBD1,TRBV7-2,TGTGCCAGCAGCTTACAGGCGGGTCGAGGGGGCGTTACCGGGGAGCTGTTTTTT,CASSLQAGRGGVTGELFF
TRBJ1-3,15,.,.,TRBV28,TGTGCCAGCAGCTGGGTCCCAACGGGGGGAAACACCATATATTTT,CASSWVPTGGNTIYF
TRBJ2-7,14,.,.,TRBV5-6,TGTGCCAGCAGCTTCTTCGGGAAGCCCTACGAGCAGTACTTC,CASSFFGKPYEQYF
TRBJ2-7,13,.,TRBD2,TRBV28,TGTGCCAGCATCTCGGGGGGAATGTTCGAGCAGTACTTC,CASISGGMFEQYF
TRBJ1-2,13,once,.,TRBV5-1,TGCGCCAGCAGCGTGGCGGCAGGTGATGGCTACACCTTC,CASSVAAGDGYTF
TRBJ2-5,11,.,.,TRBV2,TGTGCCAGCAGAAAAGGAGAGACCCAGTACTTC,CASRKGETQYF
TRBJ1-2,13,once,.,TRBV2,TGTGCCAGCAGTGGGGGGCAGAGTTATGGCTACACCTTC,CASSGGQSYGYTF
TRBJ2-7,14,.,.,TRBV28,TGTGCCAGCAGTCGCTCGGACGGGGTTTGGGAGCAGTACTTC,CASSRSDGVWEQYF
TRBJ2-1,12,.,TRBD2,TRBV27,TGTGCCAGCGTTGGGAGGGTAGTTTCTCAGTTCTTC,CASVGRVVSQFF
TRBJ2-3,14,.,.,TRBV9,TGTGCCAGCAGCGCGAGGAGGAGCACAGATACGCAGTATTTT,CASSARRSTDTQYF
TRBJ1-4,11,.,.,TRBV19,TGTGCCAGTAGTTCCGGTGAAAAACTGTTTTTT,CASSSGEKLFF
TRBJ2-7,14,.,.,TRBV28,TGTGCCAGCAGTTTGGGGGGAGGAGTTTACGAGCAGTACTTC,CASSLGGGVYEQYF
TRBJ2-7,9,.,.,TRBV29-1,TGCAGCGTTGGGGACGAGCAGTACTTC,CSVGDEQYF
TRBJ2-3,17,.,.,TRBV28,TGTGCCAGCAGTAACCCGATAGTAGCGGACCGCACAGATACGCAGTATTTT,CASSNPIVADRTDTQYF
TRBJ1-3,14,.,.,TRBV7-9,TGTGCCAGCAGCCCTCTGAGCTCTGGAAACACCATATATTTT,CASSPLSSGNTIYF
TRBJ1-1,14,.,.,TRBV29-1,TGCAGCGTAGTAAAAGACCCACCGAACACTGAAGCTTTCTTT,CSVVKDPPNTEAFF